This paragraph reports one TCR beta chain. Germline V gene lookup returns CDR1 SGHRS and CDR2 YFSETQ. This CDR3 has 13 amino acids. Trimming took off 2 bases at V and 3 bases at J, with 8 bases between the two ends. Data came from immunoSEQ multiplex PCR; TCRdb stores just in-frame clones and leaves some out. The table has around 2.5 million clones, 93% seen once. The data derive from a study of shared clonotypes between healthy human individuals. This TCR was sampled from a man aged 18 to 30 in good health. Some clones in this sample may be carry-over from other donors' samples. Material for sequencing was naive CD4+ T cells from PBMCs. Subset described: CD45RA+ positively selected. The chain recombines TRBV5-1 with TRBJ2-5; no clear D gene. The CDR3 spells CASSFDLKETQYF. In nucleotides, the CDR3 is TGCGCCAGCAGCTTCGACCTCAAAGAGACCCAGTACTTC.